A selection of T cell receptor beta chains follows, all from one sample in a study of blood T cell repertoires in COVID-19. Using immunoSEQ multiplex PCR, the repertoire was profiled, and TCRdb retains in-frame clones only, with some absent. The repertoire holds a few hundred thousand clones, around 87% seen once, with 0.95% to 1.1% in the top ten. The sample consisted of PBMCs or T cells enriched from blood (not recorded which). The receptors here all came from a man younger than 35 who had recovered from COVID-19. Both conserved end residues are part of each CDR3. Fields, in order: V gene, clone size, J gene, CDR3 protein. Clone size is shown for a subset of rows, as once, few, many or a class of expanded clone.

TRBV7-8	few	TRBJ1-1	CASSPLGALNTEAFF
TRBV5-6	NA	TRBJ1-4	CASSFNGREKLFF
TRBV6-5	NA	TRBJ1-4	CASSYSAGSGEKLFF
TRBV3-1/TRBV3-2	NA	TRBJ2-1	CASSLDRGVYNEQFF
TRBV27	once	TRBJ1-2	CASSLLGTGSNYGYTF
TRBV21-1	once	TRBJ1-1	CASRGRARVGQGDSEAFF
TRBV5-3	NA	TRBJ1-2	CARSPPQGADYGYTF
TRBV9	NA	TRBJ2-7	CASSVSPSPTYEQYF
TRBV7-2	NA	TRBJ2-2	CASSWQTSRSGELFF
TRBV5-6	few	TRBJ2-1	CASSLAGQQFF
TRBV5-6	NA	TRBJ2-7	CASSPGLAGGYEQYF
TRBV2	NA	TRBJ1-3	CASTQTGTGNTIYF
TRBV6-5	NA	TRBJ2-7	CASSQGRGLAYEQYF
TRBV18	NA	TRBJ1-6	CASSPGSYNSPLHF
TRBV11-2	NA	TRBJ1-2	CASHTPRLYGYTF
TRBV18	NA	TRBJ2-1	CASSQYPDRSGSSYNEQFF
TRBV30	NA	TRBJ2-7	CAWRADGQGIYEQYF
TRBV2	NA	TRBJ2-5	CASRIYSQETQYF
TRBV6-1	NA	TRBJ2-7	CASSKGSGHAAYEQYF
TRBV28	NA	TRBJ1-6	CASSLWAGTAINSPLHF
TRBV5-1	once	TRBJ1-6	CASSDTFGSPLHF
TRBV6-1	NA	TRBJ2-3	CASSGVAGARTDTQYF
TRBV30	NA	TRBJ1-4	CAWSVVWGVNEKLFF
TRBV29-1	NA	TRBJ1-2	CSAPRDRGYGYTF
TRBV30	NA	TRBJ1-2	CAWGIGQGFGYTF
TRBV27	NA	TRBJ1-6	CASSSPGVRERNSPLHF
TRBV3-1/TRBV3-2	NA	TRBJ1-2	CASSRETANYGYTF
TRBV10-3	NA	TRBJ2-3	CAISGSQGANTQYF
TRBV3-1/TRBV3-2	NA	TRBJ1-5	CASSLDRGRQPQHF
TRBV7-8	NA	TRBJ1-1	CASSLAGRTEAFF
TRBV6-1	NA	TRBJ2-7	CASTRGLLGEQYF
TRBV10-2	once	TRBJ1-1	CASSPTGGTEAFF
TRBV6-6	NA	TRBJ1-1	CASSSTENTEAFF
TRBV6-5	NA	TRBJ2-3	CASRYHRPGTDTQYF
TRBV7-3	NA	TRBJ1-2	CASSLNGGDYGYTF
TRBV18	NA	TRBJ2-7	CASSPRQGASYEQYF
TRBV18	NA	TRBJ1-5	CASSPLQGNQPQHF
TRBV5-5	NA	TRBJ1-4	CASSLAGAAGEKLFF
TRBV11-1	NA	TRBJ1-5	CASGTGVNQPQHF
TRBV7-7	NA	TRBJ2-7	CASSLAPEGREQYF
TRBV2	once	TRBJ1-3	CASSEQGQGATIYF
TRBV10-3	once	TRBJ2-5	CAISLSGGAQETQYF
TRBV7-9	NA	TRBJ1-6	CASTPDRGSPLHF
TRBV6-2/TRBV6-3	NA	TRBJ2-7	CASSYPRTGLFYEQYF
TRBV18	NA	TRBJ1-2	CASSRGRQLDYGYTF